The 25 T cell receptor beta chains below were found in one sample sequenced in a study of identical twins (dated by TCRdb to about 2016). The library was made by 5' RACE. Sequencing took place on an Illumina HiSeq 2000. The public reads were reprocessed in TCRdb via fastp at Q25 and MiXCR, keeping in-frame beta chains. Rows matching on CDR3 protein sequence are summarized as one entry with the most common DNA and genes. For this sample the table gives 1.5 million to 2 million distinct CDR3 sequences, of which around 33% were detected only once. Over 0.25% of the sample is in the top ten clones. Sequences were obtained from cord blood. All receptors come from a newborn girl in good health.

The CDR3 coding sequence is TGCGCCAGCAGCCTTACCGGGACAGGCTCTGGAAACACCATATATTTT. As protein: CASSLTGTGSGNTIYF. The rearrangement joins TRBV5-1 to TRBJ1-3; 8 nucleotides match TRBD1. CDR1 SGHRS and CDR2 YFSETQ come from the germline V gene. The trim removed 4 bases at V and 0 bases at J, leaving 6 bases unmatched. This CDR3 has 16 amino acids.

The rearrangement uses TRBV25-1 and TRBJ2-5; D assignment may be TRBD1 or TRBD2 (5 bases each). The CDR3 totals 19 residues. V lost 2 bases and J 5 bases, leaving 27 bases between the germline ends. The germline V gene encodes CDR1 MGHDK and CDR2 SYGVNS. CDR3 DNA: TGTGCCAGCAGTGAAGAGGGGTACAAGAGGAGCTTGGGTAGGGAGACCCAGTACTTC. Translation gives CASSEEGYKRSLGRETQYF.

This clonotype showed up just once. The CDR3 DNA reads TGTGCCAGCAGCCAAATGGGACAGGGTTCCAATGAGCAGTACTTC. Protein sequence: CASSQMGQGSNEQYF. This chain connects TRBV6-2 or TRBV6-3 to TRBJ2-7, with 9 bases identical to TRBD1. From germline, CDR1 is MNHEY and CDR2 SVGEGT. This CDR3 has 15 amino acids. V trimming: 6 bases; J trimming: 7 bases; junction bases outside the gene matches: 13.

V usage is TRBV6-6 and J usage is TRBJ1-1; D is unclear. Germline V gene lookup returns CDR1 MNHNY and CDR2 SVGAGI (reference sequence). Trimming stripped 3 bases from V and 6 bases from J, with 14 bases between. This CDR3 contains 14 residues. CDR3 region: CASSYEGGGAEAFF. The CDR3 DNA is TGTGCCAGCAGTTATGAGGGTGGAGGCGCTGAAGCTTTCTTT.

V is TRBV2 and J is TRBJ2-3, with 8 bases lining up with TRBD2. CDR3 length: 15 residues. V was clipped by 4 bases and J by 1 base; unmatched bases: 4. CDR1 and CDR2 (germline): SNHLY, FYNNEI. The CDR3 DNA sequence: TGTGCCAGCAGTGCGCGGCGGGGGGGCACAGATACGCAGTATTTT. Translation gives CASSARRGGTDTQYF.

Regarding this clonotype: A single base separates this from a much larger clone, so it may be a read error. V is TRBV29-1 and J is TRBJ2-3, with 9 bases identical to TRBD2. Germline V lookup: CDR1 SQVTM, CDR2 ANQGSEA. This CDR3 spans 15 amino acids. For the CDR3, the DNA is TGCGGCGTTGAGGTGCGGGAGGGCCTCACAGATACGCAGTATTTT. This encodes CGVEVREGLTDTQYF.

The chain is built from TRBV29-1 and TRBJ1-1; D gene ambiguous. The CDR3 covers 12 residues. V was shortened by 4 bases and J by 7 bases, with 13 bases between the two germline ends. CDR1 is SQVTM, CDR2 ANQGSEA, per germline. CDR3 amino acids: CSVGPGGSEAFF. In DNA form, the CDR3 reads TGCAGCGTTGGACCGGGAGGCAGTGAAGCTTTCTTT. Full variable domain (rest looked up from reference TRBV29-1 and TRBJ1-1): SAVISQKPSRDICQRGTSLTIQCQVDSQVTMMFWYRQQPGQSLTLIATANQGSEATYESGFVIDKFPISRPNLTFSTLTVSNMSPEDSSIYLCSVGPGGSEAFFGQGTRLTVV.

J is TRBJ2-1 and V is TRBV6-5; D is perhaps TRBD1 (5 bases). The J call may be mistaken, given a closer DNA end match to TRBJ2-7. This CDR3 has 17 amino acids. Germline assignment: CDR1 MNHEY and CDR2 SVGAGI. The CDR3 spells CASSYRRGASSYNEQYF. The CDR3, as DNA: TGTGCCAGCAGTTACCGAAGGGGCGCGAGCTCCTACAATGAGCAGTACTTC.

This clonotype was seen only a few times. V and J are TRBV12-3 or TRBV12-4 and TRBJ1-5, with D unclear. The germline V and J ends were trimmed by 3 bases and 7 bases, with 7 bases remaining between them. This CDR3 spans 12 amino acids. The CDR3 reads CASSLSRQPQHF. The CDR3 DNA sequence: TGTGCCAGCAGTTTGTCAAGGCAGCCCCAGCATTTT.

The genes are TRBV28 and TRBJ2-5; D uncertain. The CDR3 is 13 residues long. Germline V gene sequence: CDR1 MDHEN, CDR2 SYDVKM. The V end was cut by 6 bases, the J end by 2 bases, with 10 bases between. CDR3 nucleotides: TGTGCCAGCAGAACCTGGCAGCAAGAGACCCAGTACTTC. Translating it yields CASRTWQQETQYF.

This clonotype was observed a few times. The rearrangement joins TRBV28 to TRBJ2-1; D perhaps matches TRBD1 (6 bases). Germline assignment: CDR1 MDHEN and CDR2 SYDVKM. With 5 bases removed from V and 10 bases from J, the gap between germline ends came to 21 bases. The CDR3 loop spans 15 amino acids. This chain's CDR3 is CASSGISLGANEQFF. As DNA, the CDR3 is TGTGCCAGCAGTGGGATTTCTCTGGGGGCCAACGAGCAGTTCTTC.

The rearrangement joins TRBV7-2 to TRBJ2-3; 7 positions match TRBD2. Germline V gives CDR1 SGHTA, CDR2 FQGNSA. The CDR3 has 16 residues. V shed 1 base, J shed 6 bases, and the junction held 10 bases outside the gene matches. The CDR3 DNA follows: TGTGCCAGCAGCTTAGTCGGCGGGAGAAGTATGGATACGCAGTATTTT. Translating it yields CASSLVGGRSMDTQYF.

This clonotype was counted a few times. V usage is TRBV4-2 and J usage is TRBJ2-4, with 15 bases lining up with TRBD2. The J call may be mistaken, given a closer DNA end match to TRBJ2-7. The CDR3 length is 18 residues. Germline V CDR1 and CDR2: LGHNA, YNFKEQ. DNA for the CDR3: TGTGCCAGCAGCCAAGTAAGAGGACTAGCGGGAGGGTCCTACGAGCAGTACTTC. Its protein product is CASSQVRGLAGGSYEQYF.

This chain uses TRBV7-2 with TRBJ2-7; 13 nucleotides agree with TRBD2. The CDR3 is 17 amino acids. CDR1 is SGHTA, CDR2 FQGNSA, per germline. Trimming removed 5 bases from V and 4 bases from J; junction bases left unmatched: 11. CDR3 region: CASSRGTSGVKAYEQYF. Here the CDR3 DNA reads TGTGCCAGCAGCCGTGGGACTAGCGGGGTCAAGGCTTACGAGCAGTACTTC.

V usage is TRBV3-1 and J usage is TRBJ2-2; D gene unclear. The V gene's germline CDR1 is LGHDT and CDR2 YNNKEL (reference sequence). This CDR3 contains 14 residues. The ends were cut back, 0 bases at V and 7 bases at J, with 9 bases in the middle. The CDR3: CASSQDARRGELFF. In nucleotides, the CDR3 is TGTGCCAGCAGCCAAGATGCGAGGCGCGGGGAGCTGTTTTTT.

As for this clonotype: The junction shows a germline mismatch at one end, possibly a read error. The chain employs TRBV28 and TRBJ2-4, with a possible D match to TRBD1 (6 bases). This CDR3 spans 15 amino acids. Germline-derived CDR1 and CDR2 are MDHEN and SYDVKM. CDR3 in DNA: TGTGCCAGCAGTTTGGACAGTGGAGCCAAAAACATTCTGTACTTC. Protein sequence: CASSLDSGAKNILYF. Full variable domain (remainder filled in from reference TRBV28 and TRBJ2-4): DVKVTQSSRYLVKRTGEKVFLECVQDMDHENMFWYRQDPGLGLRLIYFSYDVKMKEKGDIPEGYSVSREKKERFSLILESASTNQTSMYLCASSLDSGAKNILYFGAGTRLSVL.

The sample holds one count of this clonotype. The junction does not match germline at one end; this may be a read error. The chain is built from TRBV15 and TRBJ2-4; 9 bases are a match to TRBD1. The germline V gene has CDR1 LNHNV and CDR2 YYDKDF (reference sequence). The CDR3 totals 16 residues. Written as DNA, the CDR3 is TGTGCCACCGGCAGAGATTTATGGACAGGGGAAAACATTCAGTACTTC. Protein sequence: CATGRDLWTGENIQYF.

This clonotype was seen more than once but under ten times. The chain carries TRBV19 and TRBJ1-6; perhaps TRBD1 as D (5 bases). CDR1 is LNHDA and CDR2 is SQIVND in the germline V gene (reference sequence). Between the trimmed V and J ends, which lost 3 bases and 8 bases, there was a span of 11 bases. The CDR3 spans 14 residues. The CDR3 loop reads CASSMEGADSPLHF. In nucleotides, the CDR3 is TGTGCCAGTAGTATGGAAGGGGCTGATTCACCCCTCCACTTT.

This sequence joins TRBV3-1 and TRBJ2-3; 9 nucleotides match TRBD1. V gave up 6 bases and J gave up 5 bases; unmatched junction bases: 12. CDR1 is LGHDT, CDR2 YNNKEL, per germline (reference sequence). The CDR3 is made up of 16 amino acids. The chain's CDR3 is CASRSSGTGLGDTQYF. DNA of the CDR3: TGTGCCAGCAGGTCCTCGGGGACAGGGCTGGGAGATACGCAGTATTTT.

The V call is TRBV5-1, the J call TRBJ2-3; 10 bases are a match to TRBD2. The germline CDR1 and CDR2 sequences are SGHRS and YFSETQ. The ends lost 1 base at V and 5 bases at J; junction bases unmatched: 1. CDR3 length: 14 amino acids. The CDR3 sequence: CASSLPSGGDTQYF. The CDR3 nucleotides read TGCGCCAGCAGCTTGCCTAGCGGGGGAGATACGCAGTATTTT.

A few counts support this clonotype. CDR3 amino acids: CASSLMLGGRAYEQYF. The CDR3 nucleotides are TGTGCCAGCAGCTTAATGTTGGGGGGGAGGGCCTACGAGCAGTACTTC. V is TRBV11-2 and J is TRBJ2-7, with 7 bases matching TRBD2. Germline V gene data show CDR1 as SGHAT and CDR2 as FQNNGV. The CDR3 extends over 16 amino acids. The V and J ends lost 2 bases and 2 bases, in that order; junction bases with no gene match: 9.

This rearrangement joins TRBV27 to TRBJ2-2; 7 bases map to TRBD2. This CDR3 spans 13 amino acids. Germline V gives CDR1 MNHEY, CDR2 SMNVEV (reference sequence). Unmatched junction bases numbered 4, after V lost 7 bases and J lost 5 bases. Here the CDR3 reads CASTAGRTGELFF. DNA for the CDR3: TGTGCCAGCACAGCGGGACGGACCGGGGAGCTGTTTTTT.

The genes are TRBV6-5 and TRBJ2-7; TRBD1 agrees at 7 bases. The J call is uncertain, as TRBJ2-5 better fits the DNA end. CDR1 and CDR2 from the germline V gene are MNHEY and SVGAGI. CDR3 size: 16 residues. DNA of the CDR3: TGTGCCAGCAGTTACGGATTCGCAGGGGGTAGGGAGACCCAGTACTTC. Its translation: CASSYGFAGGRETQYF.

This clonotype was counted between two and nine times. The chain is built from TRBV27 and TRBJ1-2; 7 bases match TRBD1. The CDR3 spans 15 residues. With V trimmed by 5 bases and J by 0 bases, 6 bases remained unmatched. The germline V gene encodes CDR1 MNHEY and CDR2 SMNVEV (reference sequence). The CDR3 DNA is TGTGCCAGCAGTCCCCAGGGGGATGCTAACTATGGCTACACCTTC. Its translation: CASSPQGDANYGYTF.

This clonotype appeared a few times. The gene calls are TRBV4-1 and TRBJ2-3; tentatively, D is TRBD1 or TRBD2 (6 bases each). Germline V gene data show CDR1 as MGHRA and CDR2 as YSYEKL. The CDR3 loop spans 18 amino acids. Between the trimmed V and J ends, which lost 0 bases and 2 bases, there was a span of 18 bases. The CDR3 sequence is CASSQEVLRGPLTDTQYF. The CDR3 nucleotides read TGCGCCAGCAGCCAAGAAGTGTTACGGGGGCCGCTCACAGATACGCAGTATTTT.